Listed here are 10 T cell receptor beta chains from one sample, sequenced in a study of blood T cell repertoires in COVID-19. Clones were read by immunoSEQ multiplex PCR, and TCRdb kept only the in-frame ones, dropping some. The sample consists of some 83,000 clones, roughly 78% of them appearing once. Sequencing was done on a sample of peripheral blood. These TCRs come from a human donor in a cohort sampled during active COVID-19.

This chain connects TRBV5-1 to TRBJ1-4; D uncertain. Trimming removed 7 bases at V and 8 bases at J, with 15 bases between. The CDR3 totals 13 residues. Germline lookup yields CDR1 SGHRS and CDR2 YFSETQ. CDR3: CASFDSSPEKLFF. In DNA form, the CDR3 reads TGCGCCAGCTTTGACTCAAGTCCCGAAAAACTGTTTTTT.

The chain employs TRBV6-5 and TRBJ2-7; the D gene is possibly TRBD2 (6 bases). The CDR3 length is 14 residues. Looked up from germline, CDR1 is MNHEY and CDR2 is SVGAGI. V was cut by 6 bases and J by 2 bases, with 14 bases left in between. CDR3 sequence: CASRGGTDTYEQYF. As DNA, the CDR3 is TGTGCCAGCAGGGGCGGGACGGACACCTACGAGCAGTACTTC.

This CDR3 reads CASSQRDTGELFF. The DNA of the CDR3 is TGTGCCAGCAGCCAACGGGATACCGGGGAGCTGTTTTTT. J is TRBJ2-2 and V is TRBV4-2; possible D gene TRBD2, 5 bases. Germline V gene data show CDR1 as LGHNA and CDR2 as YNFKEQ. Trimming pared 2 bases from V and 5 bases from J, leaving 6 bases between. This CDR3 comprises 13 residues.

J is TRBJ2-3 and V is TRBV5-1; D unresolved. Trimming left V 4 bases short and J 9 bases short, with 21 bases between. Germline V CDR1 and CDR2: SGHRS, YFSETQ. The CDR3 is 15 amino acids. CDR3 loop: CASSREASQLRTQYF. The CDR3 bases are TGCGCCAGCAGCCGCGAGGCTAGTCAGTTGCGCACGCAGTATTTT.

This clone is a singleton in its sample. The genes are TRBV12-3 or TRBV12-4 and TRBJ1-2; D ambiguous. V was trimmed by 3 bases and J by 1 base, leaving 6 bases between them. This CDR3 comprises 13 residues. The CDR3, as DNA: TGTGCCAGCAGTTTTTTAGATAACTATGGCTACACCTTC. Its translation: CASSFLDNYGYTF.

This chain joins TRBV5-6 and TRBJ2-5, with 8 bases fitting TRBD2. The CDR3 is 15 amino acids. CDR1 and CDR2 (germline): SGHDT, YYEEEE. V dropped 8 bases and J dropped 0; count of bases not matched to a gene: 9. The CDR3 protein is CASSQAGDNQETQYF. The DNA of the CDR3 is TGTGCCAGTTCTCAAGCGGGGGACAACCAAGAGACCCAGTACTTC.

The CDR3 coding sequence is TGTGCCAGCAGCGTAGGATTCCACCGGGAGCCCCAGCATTTT. Amino acid sequence: CASSVGFHREPQHF. The chain is built from TRBV9 and TRBJ1-5; no clear D. Between the trimmed V and J ends, which lost 0 bases and 8 bases, there was a span of 12 bases. There are 14 residues in the CDR3. Germline V gene sequence: CDR1 SGDLS, CDR2 YYNGEE.

In regard to this clone: Different DNA sequences within this sample yield the same CDR3. This sequence joins TRBV18 and TRBJ2-2; D is possibly TRBD1 (6 bases). The length of the CDR3 is 15 residues. Germline loops: CDR1 KGHSH, CDR2 LQKENI. V was trimmed by 2 bases and J by 2 bases, leaving 9 bases between them. Here the CDR3 reads CASSPGRGNTGELFF. CDR3 sequence (DNA): TGTGCCAGCTCACCAGGCAGGGGAAACACCGGGGAGCTGTTTTTT.

The chain recombines TRBV19 with TRBJ2-7; 8 bases align to TRBD2. V trimming: 5 bases; J trimming: 5 bases; junction bases outside the gene matches: 8. The germline CDR1 and CDR2 sequences are LNHDA and SQIVND (reference sequence). The CDR3 covers 14 residues. Written as DNA, the CDR3 is TGTGCCAGTAGTCCCGGGGGGGCCTTGCACGAGCAGTACTTC. Translated, it gives CASSPGGALHEQYF.

This clone was counted a single time. V usage is TRBV3-1 (or the pseudogene TRBV3-2) and J usage is TRBJ2-3; 10 nucleotides agree with TRBD2. V shed 4 bases, J shed 4 bases, and the junction held 8 bases outside the gene matches. CDR3 length: 16 residues. Germline V lookup: CDR1 LGHDT, CDR2 YNNKEL (reference sequence). The CDR3 coding sequence is TGTGCCAGCAGCCCCAGTAGCGGGGGGTGGGCAGATACGCAGTATTTT. As protein: CASSPSSGGWADTQYF.